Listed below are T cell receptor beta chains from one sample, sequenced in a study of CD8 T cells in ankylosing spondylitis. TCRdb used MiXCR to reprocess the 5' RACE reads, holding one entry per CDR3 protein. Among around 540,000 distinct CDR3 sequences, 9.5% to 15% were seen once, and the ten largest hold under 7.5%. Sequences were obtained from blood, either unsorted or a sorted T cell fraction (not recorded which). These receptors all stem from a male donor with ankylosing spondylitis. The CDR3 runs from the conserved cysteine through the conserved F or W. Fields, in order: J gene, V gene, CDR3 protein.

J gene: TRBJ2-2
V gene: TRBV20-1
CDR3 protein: CSAPSPGGLTGELFF

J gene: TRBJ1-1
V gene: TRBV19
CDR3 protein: CASSIEALRSTEAFF

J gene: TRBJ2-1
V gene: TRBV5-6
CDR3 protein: CASSSDAGLSYNEQFF

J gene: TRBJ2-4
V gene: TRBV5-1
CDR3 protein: CASSLEGGQQNIQYF

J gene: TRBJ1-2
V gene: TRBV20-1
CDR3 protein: CSAPPSNYGYTF

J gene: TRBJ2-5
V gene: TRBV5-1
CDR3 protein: CASSLNSGELETQYF

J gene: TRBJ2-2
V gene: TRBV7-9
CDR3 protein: CASSLTSGTTGELFF

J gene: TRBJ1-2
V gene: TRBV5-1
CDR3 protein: CASRDGQGYGYTF

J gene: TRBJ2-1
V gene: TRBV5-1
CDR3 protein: CASSLGLAGVRNEQFF

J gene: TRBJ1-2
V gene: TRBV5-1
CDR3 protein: CASSLDADGYTF

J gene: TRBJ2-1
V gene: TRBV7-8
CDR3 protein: CASSLAGEGSEQFF

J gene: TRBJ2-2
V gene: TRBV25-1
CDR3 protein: CASSDTSLITGELFF